The present TCR beta chain was sequenced within a study of CD8 T cells in Susac syndrome (dated by TCRdb to 2018 to 2020). In the study overall: Whether CD8+ T cell activation and differentiation in Susac syndrome was antigen driven was tested using repertoire sequencing. CD8+ T cell repertoire clonality was compared between around eleven healthy donors, some 14 Susac syndrome patients and around 15 multiple sclerosis patients.

RNA was extracted using the RNeasy kit, and roughly 0.5 to 1 microgram was reverse transcribed with random hexamers. TCR beta CDR3 regions were amplified with the immunoSEQ multiplex PCR assay covering 54 Vbeta and 13 Jbeta segments. PCR amplification bias was corrected by using a synthetic template baseline for primer optimization and computational correction. Concerning the study's data processing: Reads were annotated to V, D and J genes per IMGT and analyzed with immunoSEQ Analyzer, keeping only productive sequences. To calculate clonality, Shannon entropy was normalized by log2 of the number of productive unique sequences and then subtracted from one. Public and private clones were assessed among the 100 most prevalent clones of each patient and control. Clones were defined as Susac-specific if absent from the healthy and MS cohorts, from around 1,000 published viral clones and from other ImmuneACCESS disease sequences. Clones were called with MiXCR by TCRdb after fastp trimmed the public reads at Q25, and only in-frame beta chains were retained. A single entry per CDR3 protein holds the most common genes and DNA from its merged rows. The V and J calls were not made by the authors but by TCRdb's processing. This sample holds approximately 120,000 distinct CDR3 sequences; over 90% were observed only once. The biggest ten clones account for roughly 0.33% of the sample.

Points the paper makes about the study in general: The TCR sequencing and HLA analysis was acknowledged to have included a relatively small number of individuals.

Between the V and J ends, shortened by 5 bases and 6 bases respectively, the junction contains 20 bases. For CDR1 and CDR2, the germline V gene (reference sequence) lists PRHDT and FYEKMQ. The CDR3, cysteine through phenylalanine, is 16 amino acids long. Just the 48-base CDR3 DNA is kept, in frame starting at base 1. Peripheral blood CD8+ and CD4+ T cells from healthy donors, Susac syndrome patients and multiple sclerosis patients were profiled using high-throughput TCR beta sequencing. Multiple sclerosis controls were treatment-naive patients with stable or active relapsing-remitting disease fulfilling revised McDonald criteria. Bulk CD8+ and CD4+ T cells were purified by magnetic negative isolation, whereas CD8+ TEMRA cells were enriched by FACS. Blood was collected in EDTA tubes and processed within 24 hours, with PBMCs isolated through density gradient centrifugation. PBMCs destined for TCR sequencing were cryopreserved in liquid nitrogen and later thawed in a 37 °C water bath. The sorted or isolated CD4+, CD8+ and CD8+ TEMRA cells had a purity of 90% or higher.

In this sample, this clonotype turned up a few times. Its antigen is not yet known. Base qualities are not recorded, but no much larger clone differs from it by a single base. The sample consisted of CD8+ T cells from PBMCs. The receptor comes from a human donor with multiple sclerosis. The receptor chain draws on TRBV13 and TRBJ2-1; TRBD2 could be the D gene, as 7 bases match. The CDR3 protein sequence reads: CASSPEGGLTSNEQFF. The DNA sequence reads TGTGCCAGCAGCCCCGAGGGGGGACTAACCTCCAATGAGCAGTTCTTC.